A selection of T cell receptor beta chains follows, all from one sample in a study of cytomegalovirus exposure and HLA in healthy donors. Libraries were prepared by immunoSEQ multiplex PCR; TCRdb keeps only in-frame clonotypes and omits some of them. The top ten clones hold roughly 4% of a sample with fewer than 150,000 clones, about three quarters of them seen once. What was sequenced was PBMCs. These receptors were obtained from a young man in good health and CMV-seronegative. The CDR3 runs from the conserved cysteine through the conserved F or W. A D gene is named only where the DNA matches it firmly. Where a row states a size, it is once, few, many or the class of an expanded clone; other rows omit it.

v_call	j_call	d_call	clone_size	cdr3_aa	cdr3_nt
TRBV6-1	TRBJ1-6	TRBD1	NA	CASSEVGTANSPLHF	TGTGCCAGCAGTGAAGTAGGGACAGCGAATTCACCCCTCCACTTT
TRBV28	TRBJ1-4	NA	NA	CASSLQTITNEKLFF	TGTGCCAGCAGTTTACAGACTATAACTAATGAAAAACTGTTTTTT
TRBV28	TRBJ2-7	NA	NA	CASSSALGLRAGEQYF	TGTGCCAGCAGTTCAGCCCTTGGGTTGAGGGCGGGCGAGCAGTACTTC
TRBV7-3	TRBJ1-2	NA	NA	CASSLTGADGYTF	TGTGCCAGCAGCTTAACAGGGGCAGATGGCTACACCTTC
TRBV2	TRBJ1-1	NA	few	CASSVIQRGAVAFF	TGTGCCAGCAGTGTGATCCAGCGGGGGGCCGTAGCTTTCTTT
TRBV19	TRBJ2-2	TRBD2	NA	CASSTSGGLSTGELFF	TGTGCCAGTTCGACTAGCGGGGGGTTGAGCACCGGGGAGCTGTTTTTT
TRBV4-1	TRBJ2-1	TRBD1	NA	CASSLMPGQATYNEQFF	TGCGCCAGCAGCCTTATGCCGGGACAGGCCACCTACAATGAGCAGTTCTTC
TRBV11-2	TRBJ2-1	TRBD2	NA	CASSQGLANEQFF	TGTGCCAGCAGTCAGGGACTAGCCAATGAGCAGTTCTTC
TRBV27	TRBJ1-5	NA	NA	CASSLSGLNQPQHF	TGTGCCAGCAGTTTATCGGGCCTCAATCAGCCCCAGCATTTT
TRBV29-1	TRBJ1-1	NA	NA	CSVGGRGAGEAFF	TGCAGCGTGGGGGGCCGGGGGGCCGGTGAAGCTTTCTTT
TRBV10-3	TRBJ2-2	TRBD1	NA	CAISEGTGPLFF	TGTGCCATCAGTGAGGGGACAGGGCCCCTGTTTTTT
TRBV7-8	TRBJ2-7	NA	NA	CASSLAQGYYEQYF	TGTGCCAGCAGCTTAGCGCAGGGATACTACGAGCAGTACTTC
TRBV13	TRBJ2-7	TRBD2	NA	CASSVGRGLAGALAYEQYF	TGTGCCAGCAGCGTAGGCAGGGGACTAGCGGGGGCCCTAGCCTACGAGCAGTACTTC
TRBV6-5	TRBJ2-3	NA	NA	CASSPSGVYTDTQYF	TGTGCCAGCAGTCCGTCGGGTGTTTATACAGATACGCAGTATTTT
TRBV5-1	TRBJ2-2	NA	once	CASSLRGLGNTGELFF	TGCGCCAGCAGCTTGAGAGGGTTGGGGAACACCGGGGAGCTGTTTTTT
TRBV6-5	TRBJ1-6	TRBD1	once	CASSRRDRGNSPLHF	TGTGCCAGCAGTCGACGCGACAGGGGTAATTCCCCCCTCCACTTT
TRBV6-4	TRBJ1-3	TRBD1	NA	CASSTYPGQPHRNTIYF	TGTGCCAGCAGTACCTATCCGGGACAGCCTCATCGAAACACCATATATTTT
TRBV4-1	TRBJ1-2	NA	NA	CASSQEYRPLFYGYTF	TGCGCCAGCAGCCAAGAATACAGGCCGCTCTTCTATGGCTACACCTTC
TRBV4-2	TRBJ2-7	TRBD2	once	CASSQDTSGAYEQYF	TGTGCCAGCAGCCAAGATACCAGCGGGGCGTACGAGCAGTACTTC
TRBV14	TRBJ2-5	NA	NA	CASSPAASETQYF	TGTGCCAGCAGCCCGGCGGCTTCGGAGACCCAGTACTTC
TRBV19	TRBJ2-1	TRBD1	NA	CASNNWGTVKSYNEQFF	TGTGCCAGTAATAATTGGGGGACAGTAAAATCCTACAATGAGCAGTTCTTC
TRBV2	TRBJ1-5	NA	NA	CASRGGVGQPQHF	TGTGCCAGCAGAGGAGGGGTAGGCCAGCCCCAGCATTTT
TRBV5-1	TRBJ2-7	TRBD2	NA	CASSLEAGGLMDEQYF	TGCGCCAGCAGCTTGGAGGCGGGGGGTTTAATGGACGAGCAGTACTTC
TRBV5-1	TRBJ2-2	TRBD2	NA	CASNTGLDYSGELFF	TGCGCCAGCAACACTGGACTAGATTATTCCGGGGAGCTGTTTTTT
TRBV5-1	TRBJ1-1	NA	NA	CASSLGTVNTEAFF	TGCGCCAGCAGCTTGGGGACAGTGAACACTGAAGCTTTCTTT
TRBV18	TRBJ2-6	NA	few	CASSPSGGSSGANVLTF	TGTGCCAGCTCACCCTCCGGGGGAAGCTCTGGGGCCAACGTCCTGACTTTC
TRBV12-5	TRBJ2-5	TRBD2	NA	CASGLVGGETQYF	TGTGCTAGTGGTTTGGTCGGGGGGGAGACCCAGTACTTC
TRBV7-3	TRBJ2-5	TRBD2	few	CASSYGAGEKETQYF	TGTGCCAGCAGCTACGGAGCGGGAGAAAAAGAGACCCAGTACTTC
TRBV14	TRBJ1-2	NA	NA	CASSQAHWEGGYTF	TGTGCCAGCAGCCAAGCCCACTGGGAGGGTGGCTACACCTTC
TRBV4-2	TRBJ2-2	NA	few	CASSLGQNTGELFF	TGTGCCAGCAGCTTAGGACAGAACACCGGGGAGCTGTTTTTT
TRBV6-5	TRBJ1-1	NA	NA	CASSYSGLILNTEAFF	TGTGCCAGCAGTTACTCTGGACTAATCCTGAACACTGAAGCTTTCTTT
TRBV11-3	TRBJ2-1	NA	NA	CASSLSVQDEQFF	TGTGCCAGCAGCTTAAGTGTTCAGGATGAGCAGTTCTTC
TRBV19	TRBJ2-7	TRBD1	NA	CASSIGQGGEQYF	TGTGCCAGTAGTATTGGACAGGGAGGCGAGCAGTACTTC
TRBV5-4	TRBJ2-3	TRBD2	NA	CASSPGLAVTDTQYF	TGTGCCAGCAGCCCGGGACTAGCGGTCACAGATACGCAGTATTTT
TRBV7-6	TRBJ2-1	NA	NA	CASSSNNRIASYNEQFF	TGTGCCAGCAGCTCCAACAACAGGATAGCCTCCTACAATGAGCAGTTCTTC
TRBV19	TRBJ1-1	TRBD1	NA	CASSPTGASNTEAFF	TGTGCCAGTAGTCCGACAGGGGCGTCGAACACTGAAGCTTTCTTT
TRBV6-1	TRBJ1-5	TRBD1	NA	CATGDRGARPQHF	TGTGCCACCGGGGACAGGGGGGCTCGGCCCCAGCATTTT
TRBV6-6	TRBJ1-5	NA	NA	CASSPRSSNQPQHF	TGTGCCAGCAGCCCGAGGAGTAGCAATCAGCCCCAGCATTTT
TRBV7-6	TRBJ2-7	TRBD1	NA	CASSFTTGEAYEQYF	TGTGCCAGCAGCTTCACGACAGGGGAGGCCTACGAGCAGTACTTC
TRBV30	TRBJ2-5	NA	NA	CAWVKYGGNQETQYF	TGTGCCTGGGTAAAATATGGCGGAAACCAAGAGACCCAGTACTTC
TRBV6-6	TRBJ1-1	TRBD1	few	CASVRDRGNTEAFF	TGTGCCAGCGTCCGGGACAGGGGAAACACTGAAGCTTTCTTT
TRBV2	TRBJ2-5	TRBD1	once	CASNRDRGTGETQYF	TGTGCCAGCAATCGGGACAGGGGGACTGGAGAGACCCAGTACTTC
TRBV20-1	TRBJ1-2	TRBD1	few	CKRDRAGGYTF	TGCAAGAGGGACAGGGCAGGTGGCTACACCTTC